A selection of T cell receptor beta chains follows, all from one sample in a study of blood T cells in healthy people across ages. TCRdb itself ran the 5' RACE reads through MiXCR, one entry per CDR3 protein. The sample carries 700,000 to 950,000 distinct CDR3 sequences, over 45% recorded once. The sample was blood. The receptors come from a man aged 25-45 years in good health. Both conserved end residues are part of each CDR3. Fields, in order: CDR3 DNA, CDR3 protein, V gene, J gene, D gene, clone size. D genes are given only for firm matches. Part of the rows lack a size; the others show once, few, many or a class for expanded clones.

CDR3 DNA: TGCAGTGCTACCAATAACGACAGGGATACGCAGTATTTT; CDR3 protein: CSATNNDRDTQYF; V gene: TRBV20-1; J gene: TRBJ2-3; D gene: .; clone size: .
CDR3 DNA: TGTGCCAGCAGCTTAGTTTTGTCAACTCCCACAGATACGCAGTATTTT; CDR3 protein: CASSLVLSTPTDTQYF; V gene: TRBV7-2; J gene: TRBJ2-3; D gene: .; clone size: .
CDR3 DNA: TGTGCCAGCAGTTCAGGGCGGGGAGCTTTCTTT; CDR3 protein: CASSSGRGAFF; V gene: TRBV12-3/TRBV12-4; J gene: TRBJ1-1; D gene: .; clone size: few
CDR3 DNA: TGTGCCAGCAGTCCGGAAGGGCCCCCTGAAGCTTTCTTT; CDR3 protein: CASSPEGPPEAFF; V gene: TRBV25-1; J gene: TRBJ1-1; D gene: .; clone size: .
CDR3 DNA: TGTGCCAGCAGTGGACTGGGTAACACAGATACGCAGTATTTT; CDR3 protein: CASSGLGNTDTQYF; V gene: TRBV12-3/TRBV12-4; J gene: TRBJ2-3; D gene: .; clone size: .
CDR3 DNA: TGTGCCAGCAGTCGAACCGTGGGGGGATGGGACAGCCACAATGAGCAGTTCTTC; CDR3 protein: CASSRTVGGWDSHNEQFF; V gene: TRBV27; J gene: TRBJ2-1; D gene: .; clone size: once
CDR3 DNA: TGTGCCAGCAGTTTGGCTACAGGGGCGCCCTTTAAGACCCAGTACTTC; CDR3 protein: CASSLATGAPFKTQYF; V gene: TRBV27; J gene: TRBJ2-5; D gene: TRBD1; clone size: .
CDR3 DNA: TGTGCCAGCGGCCTTATTACAACTAATGAAAAACTGTTTTTT; CDR3 protein: CASGLITTNEKLFF; V gene: TRBV28; J gene: TRBJ1-4; D gene: .; clone size: .
CDR3 DNA: TGCAGCGTTGTAGGTCTAGCGGGAGGGTTAAAGGCGTCCTACGAGCAGTACTTC; CDR3 protein: CSVVGLAGGLKASYEQYF; V gene: TRBV29-1; J gene: TRBJ2-7; D gene: TRBD2; clone size: .
CDR3 DNA: TGTGCCAGCAGCTTCAGTACGGGCAACACTGAAGCTTTCTTT; CDR3 protein: CASSFSTGNTEAFF; V gene: TRBV12-3/TRBV12-4; J gene: TRBJ1-1; D gene: .; clone size: medium-sized
CDR3 DNA: TGTGCCAGCAGCTTCGGCGACCCGGAGCAGTTCTTC; CDR3 protein: CASSFGDPEQFF; V gene: TRBV5-4; J gene: TRBJ2-1; D gene: .; clone size: .
CDR3 DNA: TGTGCCAGCAGCTCCCCCAGGGGGCCCGTTTTCTTT; CDR3 protein: CASSSPRGPVFF; V gene: TRBV7-2; J gene: TRBJ1-1; D gene: TRBD1; clone size: once
CDR3 DNA: TGCGCCAGCAGCTTGTTTGGGACTAGCGGGAGCAATGAGCAGTACTTC; CDR3 protein: CASSLFGTSGSNEQYF; V gene: TRBV5-1; J gene: TRBJ2-7; D gene: TRBD2; clone size: .
CDR3 DNA: TGCAGCGTTGAAGGAGATATAGGCATCTACAATGAGCAGTTCTTC; CDR3 protein: CSVEGDIGIYNEQFF; V gene: TRBV29-1; J gene: TRBJ2-1; D gene: .; clone size: .
CDR3 DNA: TGTGCCACCCGGGACCAGGCCTACGAGCAGTACTTC; CDR3 protein: CATRDQAYEQYF; V gene: TRBV12-3/TRBV12-4; J gene: TRBJ2-7; D gene: .; clone size: .
CDR3 DNA: TGTGCCAGTATGGCGGGGAGGAGCATTTTGTTTAGAGATACGCAGTATTTT; CDR3 protein: CASMAGRSILFRDTQYF; V gene: TRBV12-3/TRBV12-4; J gene: TRBJ2-3; D gene: .; clone size: .
CDR3 DNA: TGTGCCAGCAGTGAATCCAGGGGGCGCCAAGAGACCCAGTACTTC; CDR3 protein: CASSESRGRQETQYF; V gene: TRBV25-1; J gene: TRBJ2-5; D gene: TRBD1; clone size: .
CDR3 DNA: TGTGCCAGCAGCCGGATGCCGGGACTAGCGGTGGGGAGCTCCTACAATGAGCAGTACTTC; CDR3 protein: CASSRMPGLAVGSSYNEQYF; V gene: TRBV14; J gene: TRBJ2-7; D gene: TRBD2; clone size: .
CDR3 DNA: TGTGCCAGCAGCTTAGGCTCTAGCGTAGATGAGCAGTTCTTC; CDR3 protein: CASSLGSSVDEQFF; V gene: TRBV7-9; J gene: TRBJ2-1; D gene: .; clone size: few
CDR3 DNA: TGTGCCAGCAGCTCTACTAGCGGGAGGGCCGGTGGGGCCAACGTCCTGACTTTC; CDR3 protein: CASSSTSGRAGGANVLTF; V gene: TRBV7-2; J gene: TRBJ2-6; D gene: TRBD2; clone size: .
CDR3 DNA: TGTGCCAGCAGGGATACTAGCTCTGGGGCCAACGTCCTGACTTTC; CDR3 protein: CASRDTSSGANVLTF; V gene: TRBV12-3/TRBV12-4; J gene: TRBJ2-6; D gene: .; clone size: .
CDR3 DNA: TGTGCCACCAGTGTCGCGTCTAGCGGGAGTACGGATACGCAGTATTTT; CDR3 protein: CATSVASSGSTDTQYF; V gene: TRBV24-1; J gene: TRBJ2-3; D gene: TRBD2; clone size: .
CDR3 DNA: TGTGCCAGCAGCACACAAAACACCGGGAGCAACGAGCAGTACTTC; CDR3 protein: CASSTQNTGSNEQYF; V gene: TRBV7-2; J gene: TRBJ2-7; D gene: .; clone size: many
CDR3 DNA: TGTGCCAGCAGGATCAGAGACAGGGCTGCTGAAGCTTTCTTT; CDR3 protein: CASRIRDRAAEAFF; V gene: TRBV12-3/TRBV12-4; J gene: TRBJ1-1; D gene: TRBD1; clone size: .
CDR3 DNA: TGCAGCGTTGTTGACAGTTATGGCTACACCTTC; CDR3 protein: CSVVDSYGYTF; V gene: TRBV29-1; J gene: TRBJ1-2; D gene: .; clone size: .
CDR3 DNA: TGTGCCAGCAGCCCCGGGGGACTGTATGGCTACACCTTC; CDR3 protein: CASSPGGLYGYTF; V gene: TRBV12-3/TRBV12-4; J gene: TRBJ1-2; D gene: .; clone size: once
CDR3 DNA: TGCAGTGCTATCGATCGGGGGCAAGAGACCCAGTACTTC; CDR3 protein: CSAIDRGQETQYF; V gene: TRBV20-1; J gene: TRBJ2-5; D gene: .; clone size: few
CDR3 DNA: TGCAGCGTTGAAGTCTCTGGTGGAGGGGAGTCCCAGTACTTC; CDR3 protein: CSVEVSGGGESQYF; V gene: TRBV29-1; J gene: TRBJ2-5; D gene: .; clone size: .
CDR3 DNA: TGTGCCAGCCAGATGTTCCCGGGCCTCTCCTACGAGCAGTACTTC; CDR3 protein: CASQMFPGLSYEQYF; V gene: TRBV6-2/TRBV6-3; J gene: TRBJ2-7; D gene: .; clone size: .
CDR3 DNA: TGTGCCAGCCGATCACAGGGGGCCGCCAAAAACATTCAGTACTTC; CDR3 protein: CASRSQGAAKNIQYF; V gene: TRBV28; J gene: TRBJ2-4; D gene: TRBD1; clone size: .
CDR3 DNA: TGCAGTGCTCCCCCCTCAGCGGGAGGTTTGAATGAGCAGTTCTTC; CDR3 protein: CSAPPSAGGLNEQFF; V gene: TRBV20-1; J gene: TRBJ2-1; D gene: TRBD2; clone size: many
CDR3 DNA: TGTGCCAGCAGTTTAGGGACCATCTTCTACAATGAGCAGTTCTTC; CDR3 protein: CASSLGTIFYNEQFF; V gene: TRBV27; J gene: TRBJ2-1; D gene: .; clone size: .
CDR3 DNA: TGCAGTGCTAGACCAGCGGGAGTCCAGCTTTACAATGAGCAGTTCTTC; CDR3 protein: CSARPAGVQLYNEQFF; V gene: TRBV20-1; J gene: TRBJ2-1; D gene: TRBD2; clone size: .
CDR3 DNA: TGTGCCAGCAGCTCGCCCACAGGGAAGGAATGGCACCGCGGGGAGACCCAGTACTTC; CDR3 protein: CASSSPTGKEWHRGETQYF; V gene: TRBV7-9; J gene: TRBJ2-5; D gene: .; clone size: .
CDR3 DNA: TGCGCCAGCAGCCAAGATTGGGCTAGCGAACCATCTAGCACAGATACGCAGTATTTT; CDR3 protein: CASSQDWASEPSSTDTQYF; V gene: TRBV4-3; J gene: TRBJ2-3; D gene: .; clone size: few
CDR3 DNA: TGCAGCGTTGAAGGGGGGAGGGGGCGGAACACTGAAGCTTTCTTT; CDR3 protein: CSVEGGRGRNTEAFF; V gene: TRBV29-1; J gene: TRBJ1-1; D gene: TRBD1; clone size: few
CDR3 DNA: TGTGCCATCTGGGGCGGGAACCTCTATGGCTACACCTTC; CDR3 protein: CAIWGGNLYGYTF; V gene: TRBV10-3; J gene: TRBJ1-2; D gene: .; clone size: .
CDR3 DNA: TGTGCCAGTAGTATCAGCCACGACTACGAGCAGTACTTC; CDR3 protein: CASSISHDYEQYF; V gene: TRBV19; J gene: TRBJ2-7; D gene: .; clone size: .
CDR3 DNA: TGCAGTGCTAGAGATCTTCCCAGCGGGAGGTTGTATTTT; CDR3 protein: CSARDLPSGRLYF; V gene: TRBV20-1; J gene: TRBJ2-3; D gene: TRBD2; clone size: .
CDR3 DNA: TGTGCCAGCAGCACCGACAGGGTGTCCCAGCATTTT; CDR3 protein: CASSTDRVSQHF; V gene: TRBV7-2; J gene: TRBJ1-5; D gene: TRBD1; clone size: .
CDR3 DNA: TGCAGTGCTAGAGATGGGGCATTTGGGCAGTACTTC; CDR3 protein: CSARDGAFGQYF; V gene: TRBV20-1; J gene: TRBJ2-7; D gene: .; clone size: .
CDR3 DNA: TGTGCCAGCAGCTTAGCGGTTGTTGGAGGATCCGAGCAGTACTTC; CDR3 protein: CASSLAVVGGSEQYF; V gene: TRBV7-2; J gene: TRBJ2-7; D gene: .; clone size: .
CDR3 DNA: TGCGCCAGCAGCCAAGAGGTTTCGGGGTTTGGTCAGCCCCAGCATTTT; CDR3 protein: CASSQEVSGFGQPQHF; V gene: TRBV4-3; J gene: TRBJ1-5; D gene: .; clone size: .
CDR3 DNA: TGTGCCAGCAGCCTTACAAGGGGTGCGTCATACGAGCAGTACTTC; CDR3 protein: CASSLTRGASYEQYF; V gene: TRBV13; J gene: TRBJ2-7; D gene: .; clone size: few
CDR3 DNA: TGCAGTGCTACAAGGACAGTCCAAGAGACCCAGTACTTC; CDR3 protein: CSATRTVQETQYF; V gene: TRBV20-1; J gene: TRBJ2-5; D gene: .; clone size: few
CDR3 DNA: TGCAGTGCTAGAGTCCTAGCCACCACAGATACGCAGTATTTT; CDR3 protein: CSARVLATTDTQYF; V gene: TRBV20-1; J gene: TRBJ2-3; D gene: .; clone size: .
CDR3 DNA: TGCGCCAGCTCAGACCCTTGGGTGAGCTCCTACAATGAGCAGTTCTTC; CDR3 protein: CASSDPWVSSYNEQFF; V gene: TRBV5-1; J gene: TRBJ2-1; D gene: .; clone size: .
CDR3 DNA: TGCAGTGCTACACTCGGGACTAGCGGGGGTGAGCAGTTCTTC; CDR3 protein: CSATLGTSGGEQFF; V gene: TRBV20-1; J gene: TRBJ2-1; D gene: TRBD2; clone size: many
CDR3 DNA: TGTGCCAGCTCACAAAGGGCGGGGGTACACGAGCAGTACTTC; CDR3 protein: CASSQRAGVHEQYF; V gene: TRBV18; J gene: TRBJ2-7; D gene: TRBD2; clone size: .
CDR3 DNA: TGTGCCAGCAGTAGGGTGAGGGAGGATGAGCAGTACTTC; CDR3 protein: CASSRVREDEQYF; V gene: TRBV6-6; J gene: TRBJ2-5; D gene: .; clone size: .
CDR3 DNA: TGTGCCAGCAGCCAAGCGGGAGCTAGCAATGAGCAGTACTTC; CDR3 protein: CASSQAGASNEQYF; V gene: TRBV3-1; J gene: TRBJ2-7; D gene: .; clone size: .
CDR3 DNA: TGTGCCAGCAGTGATCAGGGGCCCGTCAACACCGGGGAGCTGTTTTTT; CDR3 protein: CASSDQGPVNTGELFF; V gene: TRBV2; J gene: TRBJ2-2; D gene: .; clone size: .
CDR3 DNA: TGTGCCAGCTCACGGTCCGGGGTAGGCTATGGCTACACCTTC; CDR3 protein: CASSRSGVGYGYTF; V gene: TRBV18; J gene: TRBJ1-2; D gene: .; clone size: once